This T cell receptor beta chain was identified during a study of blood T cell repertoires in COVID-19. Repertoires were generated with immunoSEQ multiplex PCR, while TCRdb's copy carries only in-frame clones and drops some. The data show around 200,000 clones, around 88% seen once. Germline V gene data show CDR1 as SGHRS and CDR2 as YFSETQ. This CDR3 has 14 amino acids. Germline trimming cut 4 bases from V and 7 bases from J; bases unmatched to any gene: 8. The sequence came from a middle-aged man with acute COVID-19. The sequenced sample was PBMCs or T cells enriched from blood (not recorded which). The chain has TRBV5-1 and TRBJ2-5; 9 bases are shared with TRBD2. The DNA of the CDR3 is TGCGCCAGCAGCGTTAGCGGGAGAGGCGGGACCCAGTACTTC. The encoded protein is CASSVSGRGGTQYF.